These T cell receptor beta chains were read from a single sample in a study of blood T cells in healthy people across ages. Each CDR3 protein gets one entry after TCRdb re-called the 5' RACE reads with MiXCR. Here the sample spans just under 900,000 distinct CDR3 sequences, more than 25% being singletons. Specimen: blood. The receptor source for this set is an elderly woman in good health. Each CDR3 is given with its conserved first and last residue. Each record gives: clone size, J gene, D gene, V gene, CDR3 DNA, CDR3 protein. D genes are given only for firm matches. Clone size is not always given. Where it is, it says once, few, many or a class for expanded clones.

few | TRBJ2-5 | TRBD1 | TRBV5-1 | TGCGCCAGCAGCATAGGGACAGGGGGCGGAGAGACCCAGTACTTC | CASSIGTGGGETQYF
many | TRBJ2-5 | - | TRBV7-9 | TGTGCCAGCAGCTTAGGGACAGAACGAGGGCAGTACTTC | CASSLGTERGQYF
many | TRBJ2-5 | - | TRBV20-1 | TGCAGTGCTAGAGTAGGAGGAAGCGGAGAGACCCAGTACTTC | CSARVGGSGETQYF
once | TRBJ2-3 | TRBD2 | TRBV12-3/TRBV12-4 | TGTGCCAGCAGTTTAGTGAGGCGGGGGGTGCGCACAGATGTGGAATATTTT | CASSLVRRGVRTDVEYF
many | TRBJ1-4 | TRBD1 | TRBV7-6 | TGTGCCAGCAGCTTAGTAGCCACAGGGGATAATGAAAAACTGTTTTTT | CASSLVATGDNEKLFF
- | TRBJ2-3 | TRBD2 | TRBV7-9 | TGTACCAGCAGCCCTACTAGCGGGGGGGCCACAGATACGCAGTATTTT | CTSSPTSGGATDTQYF
many | TRBJ2-1 | - | TRBV12-3/TRBV12-4 | TGTGCCAGCAAGGGGGAACAGGGAAGGGGCAATGAGCAGTTCTTC | CASKGEQGRGNEQFF
few | TRBJ1-4 | - | TRBV30 | TGTGCCTGTTCTGGGGGGGAAAAACTGTTTTTT | CACSGGEKLFF
few | TRBJ1-4 | - | TRBV7-9 | TGTGCCAGCTCGATGGTGTATCCTAATGAAAAACTGTTTTTT | CASSMVYPNEKLFF
few | TRBJ1-6 | TRBD1 | TRBV5-5 | TGTGCCAGCAGCCGGGTGACAGGGGTAGTCTCACCCCTCCACTTT | CASSRVTGVVSPLHF
- | TRBJ2-5 | - | TRBV27 | TGTGCCAGTAGTTCTATCGAATCGCAGCAGTACTTC | CASSSIESQQYF
many | TRBJ1-2 | TRBD1 | TRBV7-2 | TGTGCCAGCAGCCCCGGGACAGCAATTAACTATGGCTACACCTTC | CASSPGTAINYGYTF
- | TRBJ2-2 | - | TRBV3-1 | TGTGCCAGCAGCCAAGGGGACACGAACACCGGGGAGCTGTTTTTT | CASSQGDTNTGELFF
- | TRBJ1-5 | - | TRBV27 | TGTGCCAGCAGTAAGGGTTATCAGCCCCAGCATTTT | CASSKGYQPQHF
many | TRBJ2-5 | - | TRBV27 | TGTGCCAGCAGTTCCCGGGACACCCAAGAGACCCAGTACTTC | CASSSRDTQETQYF
many | TRBJ2-5 | - | TRBV10-3 | TGTGCCATCAGTGAGTCCGCGACGGGGGCCCAGTACTTC | CAISESATGAQYF
- | TRBJ1-5 | - | TRBV24-1 | TGTGCCACCAGTGCAAAGGGACTGGGGGAAAATCAGCCCCAGCATTTT | CATSAKGLGENQPQHF
many | TRBJ2-3 | - | TRBV20-1 | TGCAGTGCTAGATTGGGACACCTAGATACGCAGTATTTT | CSARLGHLDTQYF
- | TRBJ2-2 | TRBD1 | TRBV7-2 | TGTGCCAGCAGCTTCCAGGGGGCAATCGGGGAGCTGTTTTTT | CASSFQGAIGELFF
many | TRBJ1-4 | - | TRBV20-1 | TGCAGTGCCCGACCGACAGCTGATAATGAAAAACTGTTTTTT | CSARPTADNEKLFF